Listed below are T cell receptor beta chains from one sample, sequenced in a study of T cell responses to AZD1222 COVID-19 vaccine. Assay: immunoSEQ multiplex PCR; the TCRdb copy retains only in-frame clones and omits some. The sample yields some 140,000 clones, approximately 92% seen once. The source was peripheral blood, collected 28 days after the second AZD1222 dose. The receptors were sampled from an adult who received the AZD1222 COVID-19 vaccine. Both conserved end residues are part of each CDR3. A D gene is named only where the DNA matches it firmly. Not all rows give a size; the values are once, few, many and, for expanded clones, a class.

j_call | d_call | v_call | clone_size | cdr3_nt | cdr3_aa
TRBJ1-2 | TRBD1 | TRBV15 | . | TGTGCCACCAGCAGAGAGGCAGGGGGGTATGGCTACACCTTC | CATSREAGGYGYTF
TRBJ1-3 | . | TRBV5-1 | once | TGCGCCAGCAGCTTGGATTCCGGAAAAGTTGGAAACACCATATATTTT | CASSLDSGKVGNTIYF
TRBJ1-1 | . | TRBV2 | . | TGTGCCAGCAAGACAGTTGAAGCTTTCTTT | CASKTVEAFF
TRBJ1-5 | . | TRBV27 | . | TGTGCCAGCAGTTTAAGACAGGCAGATCAGCCCCAGCATTTT | CASSLRQADQPQHF
TRBJ1-4 | . | TRBV12-3/TRBV12-4 | . | TGTGCCAGCAGTTCCATTCTTAATGAAAAACTGTTTTTT | CASSSILNEKLFF
TRBJ1-4 | TRBD1 | TRBV18 | few | TGTGCCAGCTCTCGGACAGGGGTAGGAGATGAAAAACTGTTTTTT | CASSRTGVGDEKLFF
TRBJ1-2 | . | TRBV28 | . | TGTGCCAGCAGTCCGGGGTATGGCTACACCTTC | CASSPGYGYTF
TRBJ2-4 | TRBD1 | TRBV5-1 | . | TGCGCCAGCAGCTTCGGACAGGGAAACATTCAGTACTTC | CASSFGQGNIQYF
TRBJ1-1 | . | TRBV6-5 | . | TGTGCCAGCGCTTCTGGGCGCGAAGCTTTCTTT | CASASGREAFF
TRBJ2-1 | TRBD1 | TRBV3-1/TRBV3-2 | . | TGTGCCACCAATCGACAGGGGCAGGGTGAGCAGTTCTTC | CATNRQGQGEQFF
TRBJ2-7 | . | TRBV27 | . | TGTGCCAGCAGGACCTGGGACGGAAGAAACTCCTACGAGCAGTACTTC | CASRTWDGRNSYEQYF
TRBJ2-4 | TRBD1 | TRBV9 | . | TGTGCCAGCAGCGTAGACCCGGGACAGGAAAACATTCAGTACTTC | CASSVDPGQENIQYF
TRBJ2-7 | . | TRBV4-1 | . | TGCGCCAGCAGCCAAGAACAACGGGGGACCTACGAGCAGTACTTC | CASSQEQRGTYEQYF
TRBJ2-1 | TRBD2 | TRBV7-6 | . | TGTGCCAGCAGCTTCGCGGGGGGGTACAATGAGCAGTTCTTC | CASSFAGGYNEQFF
TRBJ2-7 | . | TRBV30 | . | TGTGCCTGGACCCTTCCAGGGACCCACTACGAGCAGTACTTC | CAWTLPGTHYEQYF
TRBJ1-2 | . | TRBV4-1 | . | TGCGCCAGCAGCCTCGGACAGAACTATGGCTACACCTTC | CASSLGQNYGYTF
TRBJ1-1 | . | TRBV6-5 | . | TGTGCCAGCAGTTTCACGACATCCGGCACTGAAGCTTTCTTT | CASSFTTSGTEAFF
TRBJ1-6 | . | TRBV6-5 | . | TGTGCCAGCAGGACATCGGGACCCCTCCACTTT | CASRTSGPLHF
TRBJ1-2 | . | TRBV5-1 | . | TGCGCCAGCGGGAGTCAGACTAACTATGGCTACACCTTC | CASGSQTNYGYTF
TRBJ1-5 | . | TRBV4-1 | . | TGCGCCAGCAGCCAAGATCATCGGGCAGGAGGGGGTATTAATCAGCCCCAGCATTTT | CASSQDHRAGGGINQPQHF